This record looks at one T cell receptor beta chain sequence and its context. The data belong to a study of blood T cell repertoires in COVID-19. At the level of the study: Spain, Italy and the United States supplied samples that represented acute and convalescent COVID-19. T cells, B-cell-depleted T cells, or PBMCs provided the cDNA or gDNA that served as material.

As handled by the study authors: The assay estimated nucleated cells by amplifying reference gene primers. The method was immunoSEQ multiplex PCR; TCRdb's version includes in-frame clones alone and lacks a portion of them. V and J calls and clone size are given by that table; D and trimming were obtained from the DNA. In the table there are approximately 82,000 clones, more than 85% of which are singletons. V was trimmed by 3 bases and J by 5 bases, leaving 8 bases between them. This CDR3 has 13 residues. Germline V lookup: CDR1 SNHLY, CDR2 FYNNEI. The sequenced sample consisted of PBMCs or T cells enriched from blood (not recorded which). This TCR came from a woman aged 45 to 65 with acute COVID-19. V usage is TRBV2 and J usage is TRBJ2-1; D is perhaps TRBD2 (5 bases). Written as DNA, the CDR3 is TGTGCCAGCAGTGACGAGCGGAACAATGAGCAGTTCTTC. This encodes CASSDERNNEQFF.